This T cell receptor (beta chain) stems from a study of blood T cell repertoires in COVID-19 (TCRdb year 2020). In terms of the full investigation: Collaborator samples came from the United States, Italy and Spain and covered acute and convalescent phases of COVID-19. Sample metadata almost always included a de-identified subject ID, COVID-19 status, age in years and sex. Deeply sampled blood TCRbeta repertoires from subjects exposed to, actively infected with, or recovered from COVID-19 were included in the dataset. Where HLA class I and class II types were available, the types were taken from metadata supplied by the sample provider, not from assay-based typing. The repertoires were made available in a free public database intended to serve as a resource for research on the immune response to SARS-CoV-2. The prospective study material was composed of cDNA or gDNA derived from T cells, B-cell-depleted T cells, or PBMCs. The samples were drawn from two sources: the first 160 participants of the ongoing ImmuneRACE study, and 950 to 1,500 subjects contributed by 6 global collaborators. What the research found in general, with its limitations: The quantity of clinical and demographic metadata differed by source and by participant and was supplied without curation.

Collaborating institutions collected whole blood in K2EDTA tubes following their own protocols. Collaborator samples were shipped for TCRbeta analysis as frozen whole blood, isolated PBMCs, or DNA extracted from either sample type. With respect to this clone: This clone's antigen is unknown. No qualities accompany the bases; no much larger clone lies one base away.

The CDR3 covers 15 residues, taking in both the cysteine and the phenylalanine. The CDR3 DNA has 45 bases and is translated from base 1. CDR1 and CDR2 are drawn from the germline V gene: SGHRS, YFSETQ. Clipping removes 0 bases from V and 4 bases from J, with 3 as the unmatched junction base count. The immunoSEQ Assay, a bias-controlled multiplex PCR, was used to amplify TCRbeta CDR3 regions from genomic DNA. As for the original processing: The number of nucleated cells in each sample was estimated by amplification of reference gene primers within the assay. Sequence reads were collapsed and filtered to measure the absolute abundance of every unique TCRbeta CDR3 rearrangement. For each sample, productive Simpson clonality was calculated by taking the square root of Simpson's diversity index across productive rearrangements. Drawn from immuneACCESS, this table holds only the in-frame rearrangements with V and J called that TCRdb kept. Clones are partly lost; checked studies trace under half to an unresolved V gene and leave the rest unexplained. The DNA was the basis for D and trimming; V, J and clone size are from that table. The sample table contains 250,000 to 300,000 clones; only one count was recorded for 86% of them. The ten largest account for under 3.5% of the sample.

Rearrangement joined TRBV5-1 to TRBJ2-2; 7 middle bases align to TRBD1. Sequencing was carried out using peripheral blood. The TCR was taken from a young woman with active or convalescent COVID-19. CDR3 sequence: CASSLAPGGTGELFF. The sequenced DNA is TGCGCCAGCAGCTTGGCCCCAGGGGGCACCGGGGAGCTGTTTTTT. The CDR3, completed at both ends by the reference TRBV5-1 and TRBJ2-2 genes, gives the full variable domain KAGVTQTPRYLIKTRGQQVTLSCSPISGHRSVSWYQQTPGQGLQFLFEYFSETQRNKGNFPGRFSGRQFSNSRSEMNVSTLELGDSALYLCASSLAPGGTGELFFGEGSRLTVL.